The 2 T cell receptor beta chains reported below all come from one sample, sequenced in a study of blood T cells in healthy people across ages. For the second PCR, which ran for about 6 to 11 cycles, a sample-barcoded 5' primer and a J-beta primer mix were used. TCRdb called the 5' RACE reads again in MiXCR, with one record for every CDR3 protein. Altogether about 1.8 million distinct CDR3 sequences are present, roughly 49% being singletons, with the ten largest covering 2% to 2.5%. The sequencing sample was made of blood. Receptor source: a woman aged 40 to 49 in good health.

The V gene is TRBV9, the J gene TRBJ2-7; 7 nucleotides line up with TRBD1. Losses at the gene ends were 2 bases for V and 2 bases for J; bases not matched to a gene: 4. Germline V gives CDR1 SGDLS, CDR2 YYNGEE. CDR3 length equals 14 residues. The DNA of the CDR3 is TGTGCCAGCAGCGTCTCCGGGACAGCCTACGAGCAGTACTTC. As protein: CASSVSGTAYEQYF.

The genes are TRBV4-2 and TRBJ1-2; TRBD1 matches 7 bases. This CDR3 region has 14 residues. Germline V gene lookup returns CDR1 LGHNA and CDR2 YNFKEQ. Losses at the gene ends were 7 bases for V and 0 bases for J; bases not matched to a gene: 5. CDR3: CASTRDSANYGYTF. CDR3 DNA sequence: TGTGCCAGCACCCGGGACAGCGCTAACTATGGCTACACCTTC.